These 12 T cell receptor beta chains were sequenced from one sample in a study of OX40 agonist ivuxolimab in advanced cancers. Repertoires were generated with immunoSEQ multiplex PCR, while TCRdb's copy carries only in-frame clones and drops some. This table holds around 60,000 clones, just over 85% found once. Specimen: CD4+ or CD8+ T cells sorted from blood, collected in a trial of the OX40 agonist ivuxolimab. These receptors all come from an adult with an advanced solid tumor such as melanoma, head and neck, liver or kidney cancer.

This clone has just one count. The chain couples TRBV2 to TRBJ2-5; 8 bases agree with TRBD1. Germline CDR1 reads SNHLY; CDR2 reads FYNNEI. The CDR3 length is 14 residues. V was clipped by 6 bases and J by 9 bases; unmatched bases: 12. Here the CDR3 DNA reads TGTGCCAGCAGCGGGACAGGCGGACACTCGGCCCAGTACTTC. Its protein is CASSGTGGHSAQYF. Full variable domain (remainder filled in from reference TRBV2 and TRBJ2-5): EPEVTQTPSHQVTQMGQEVILRCVPISNHLYFYWYRQILGQKVEFLVSFYNNEISEKSEIFDDQFSVERPDGSNFTLKIRSTKLEDSAMYFCASSGTGGHSAQYFGPGTRLLVL.

This chain joins TRBV9 and TRBJ2-1, with TRBD2 identical over 9 bases. Germline V gene lookup returns CDR1 SGDLS and CDR2 YYNGEE. The CDR3 loop spans 18 amino acids. Trimming at V came to 0 bases and at J to 7 bases, leaving 14 bases not matched to a gene. The CDR3 bases are TGTGCCAGCAGCGTAGAAAGGCCAGTAGCGGGGGCTGGGAATGAGCAGTTCTTC. This sequence encodes CASSVERPVAGAGNEQFF.

V gene TRBV13 combines with J gene TRBJ2-1; 10 bases line up with TRBD1. The CDR3 loop spans 15 amino acids. Looked up from germline, CDR1 is PRHDT and CDR2 is FYEKMQ (reference sequence). Unmatched junction bases numbered 2, after V lost 5 bases and J lost 1 base. The CDR3 sequence: CASSRDRGSYNEQFF. The CDR3 coding sequence is TGTGCCAGCAGCCGGGACAGGGGTTCCTACAATGAGCAGTTCTTC.

V and J are TRBV7-8 and TRBJ1-3; the D gene is possibly TRBD1 (5 bases). Germline V gene lookup returns CDR1 SGHVS and CDR2 FQNEAQ. The ends were cut back, 5 bases at V and 1 base at J, with 15 bases in the middle. The CDR3 is made up of 16 amino acids. The CDR3 DNA reads as TGTGCCAGCAGCCGAACCACGGACAAGTCTGGAAACACCATATATTTT. Protein sequence: CASSRTTDKSGNTIYF.

The chain couples TRBV27 to TRBJ2-6, with TRBD1 matching over 7 bases. This CDR3 is built from 19 residues. Germline loops: CDR1 MNHEY, CDR2 SMNVEV (reference sequence). V shed 1 base, J shed 1 base, and the junction held 10 bases outside the gene matches. The CDR3 nucleotides are TGTGCCAGCAGTTTATGGTCGGGACAGCGAGGGTCTGGGGCCAACGTCCTGACTTTC. Its translation is CASSLWSGQRGSGANVLTF.

With regard to this clone: Mismatch with germline at one junction end may stem from a read error. The chain uses TRBV20-1 and TRBJ1-4; weak D call: TRBD1 (6 bases). The CDR3 loop spans 11 amino acids. From germline, CDR1 is DFQATT and CDR2 SNEGSKA (reference sequence). CDR3 sequence: CSAREGKGQGF. CDR3 sequence (DNA): TGCAGTGCTAGAGAGGGGAAGGGACAAGGTTTT.

The CDR3 DNA is TGCGCCAGCAGTGAAGGGGGACCCTACGAGCAGTACTTC. Translated: CASSEGGPYEQYF. The chain couples TRBV5-1 to TRBJ2-7, with D possibly matching TRBD1 (6 bases). V lost 5 bases, J lost 2 bases, and 11 bases lay in between. This CDR3 region has 13 residues. The germline V gene has CDR1 SGHRS and CDR2 YFSETQ.

This clone came up once. The chain carries TRBV27 and TRBJ1-1; D remains unclear. CDR3 size: 13 residues. The ends were cut back, 3 bases at V and 2 bases at J, with 7 bases in the middle. CDR1 is MNHEY and CDR2 is SMNVEV in the germline V gene (reference sequence). The CDR3 loop reads CASSFRFNTEAFF. The CDR3 DNA is TGTGCCAGCAGTTTTAGATTCAACACTGAAGCTTTCTTT.

This clone was recorded a few times. The chain couples TRBV6-5 to TRBJ1-1, with D perhaps TRBD1 (5 bases). Trimming stripped 6 bases from V and 1 base from J, with 12 bases between. CDR1 is MNHEY, CDR2 SVGAGI, per germline. The CDR3 consists of 14 residues. The DNA of the CDR3 is TGTGCCAGCAGCCCGCAGGGATCGAACACTGAAGCTTTCTTT. Amino acid sequence: CASSPQGSNTEAFF.

V and J are TRBV6-5 and TRBJ2-7; weak D call: TRBD1 (6 bases). Germline CDR1 and CDR2: MNHEY and SVGAGI. This CDR3 is built from 13 residues. Trimming stripped 2 bases from V and 1 base from J, with 6 bases between. CDR3 sequence reads: CASSYGQSYEQYF. The DNA for the CDR3 is TGTGCCAGCAGTTACGGACAGTCCTACGAGCAGTACTTC.

The genes are TRBV6-1 and TRBJ1-5, with D possibly matching TRBD1 (5 bases). Trimming cost V 7 bases and J 4 bases, with 8 bases left between them. This CDR3 is built from 12 residues. Germline assignment: CDR1 MNHNS and CDR2 SASEGT. The DNA of the CDR3 is TGTGCCAGCACTGAGGGGAATCAGCCCCAGCATTTT. This sequence encodes CASTEGNQPQHF.

The chain combines TRBV7-9 with TRBJ2-3; D uncertain. The V and J ends lost 1 base and 4 bases respectively, with 6 bases between them. This CDR3 has 13 amino acids. Germline lookup yields CDR1 SEHNR and CDR2 FQNEAQ (reference sequence). The CDR3 coding sequence is TGTGCCAGCAGCTTAGATGGGGCAGATACGCAGTATTTT. Protein product: CASSLDGADTQYF.